These T cell receptor beta chains were read from a single sample in a study of T cell responses to AZD1222 COVID-19 vaccine. TCRdb's table, derived via immunoSEQ multiplex PCR, lists solely in-frame clones and lacks some. The table has 170,000 or so clones, 75% to 95% seen once. This sample comprised peripheral blood, obtained on day 0 of AZD1222 vaccination. The receptors originated from an adult in good health. Each CDR3 is given with its conserved first and last residue.

TRBJ2-3,TRBV7-6,CASSLVQFTSTDTQYF
TRBJ1-1,TRBV4-2,CASSLTGVRTEAFF
TRBJ2-5,TRBV7-9,CASSSPEGDIGETQYF
TRBJ2-5,TRBV30,CAWSVRKGETQYF
TRBJ1-2,TRBV27,CASSPDRANYGYTF
TRBJ2-1,TRBV9,CASSVDSTSAQFF
TRBJ2-2,TRBV15,CATSSGQGRTGELFF
TRBJ1-3,TRBV7-3,CASSRDLGNTIYF
TRBJ2-5,TRBV6-5,CASLSGTHQETQYF
TRBJ2-2,TRBV5-1,CASSFQGTNTGELFF
TRBJ2-2,TRBV9,CASSGGVRTENTGELFF
TRBJ2-1,TRBV9,CASSTTGRSSYNEQFF
TRBJ1-2,TRBV18,CASSETWAGYGYTF
TRBJ1-2,TRBV7-2,CASTGQGTGGYTF
TRBJ2-3,TRBV7-3,CASSPSSGGAKKQYF